This TCR beta chain derives from a study of blood T cell repertoires in COVID-19. The overall study: Samples came from the United States, Italy and Spain, spanning acute and convalescent COVID-19. From T cells, B-cell-depleted T cells, or PBMCs came the material, which was cDNA or gDNA.

This clone was detected once. This CDR3 contains 16 residues. Germline-derived CDR1 and CDR2 are LGHDT and YNNKEL (reference sequence). Trimming took off 1 base at V and 9 bases at J, with 21 bases between the two ends. Authors' analysis steps: The authors estimated nucleated cell counts from reference gene primer amplification. TCRdb keeps only in-frame clones here, not all; method: immunoSEQ multiplex PCR. That table furnishes V, J and clone size, whereas the DNA furnished D and trimming. The repertoire holds about 190,000 clones, with around 84% as singletons. The TCR comes from a human donor in a cohort sampled during active COVID-19. Source material: peripheral blood. This chain links TRBV3-1 (or the pseudogene TRBV3-2) with TRBJ1-2; D is perhaps TRBD1 (5 bases). Written as DNA, the CDR3 is TGTGCCAGCAGCCAAGGGTCGCAGGGAAAAGGTTTACGCTACACCTTC. It codes for CASSQGSQGKGLRYTF.